The 10 T cell receptor beta chains listed next were all sequenced from one sample in a study of CD8+ T cells in alopecia areata. Documented treatment: oral pan-JAK inhibitor, 5-10 mg twice daily. cDNA reverse transcribed from extracted RNA served as the sequencing template. Profiled with immunoSEQ multiplex PCR; TCRdb holds only in-frame clones, not every one. The sample holds over 200,000 clones, 64% seen once. The material sequenced was CD4+ T cells sorted from blood, taken at week 4, from a patient treated with tofacitinib. These TCRs come from a human donor with alopecia areata.

The V and J genes are TRBV5-1 and TRBJ2-5; D may be TRBD2 (5 bases). V lost 0 bases and J 4 bases, leaving 10 bases between the germline ends. Germline V gene data show CDR1 as SGHRS and CDR2 as YFSETQ. The CDR3 has 14 residues. CDR3 loop: CASSLEASRETQYF. The CDR3 DNA follows: TGCGCCAGCAGCTTGGAGGCTAGCAGAGAGACCCAGTACTTC.

In this sample, this clone turned up a few times. This chain uses TRBV5-1 with TRBJ2-5, with 9 bases fitting TRBD2. CDR3 length: 16 amino acids. Germline loops: CDR1 SGHRS, CDR2 YFSETQ. The J segment lost 3 bases and the V segment lost 4 bases, leaving 10 bases of the junction unmatched. The CDR3 DNA follows: TGCGCCAGCAGCAGAAGCCTAGCGGGGTATGAAGAGACCCAGTACTTC. It specifies CASSRSLAGYEETQYF. The entire variable domain, with the rest obtained from reference TRBV5-1 and TRBJ2-5, is as follows: KAGVTQTPRYLIKTRGQQVTLSCSPISGHRSVSWYQQTPGQGLQFLFEYFSETQRNKGNFPGRFSGRQFSNSRSEMNVSTLELGDSALYLCASSRSLAGYEETQYFGPGTRLLVL.

CDR3 coding DNA: TGTGCCAGCAGTGACGGGGGCCTGAACACCGGGGAGCTGTTTTTT. Its protein product is CASSDGGLNTGELFF. The chain uses TRBV5-6 and TRBJ2-2; D is perhaps TRBD1 or TRBD2 (6 bases each). Trimming cost V 5 bases and J 1 base, with 12 bases left between them. The CDR3 has 15 amino acids. The germline CDR1 and CDR2 sequences are SGHDT and YYEEEE.

This clone has only a few counts. The chain uses TRBV5-1 and TRBJ2-3, with D maybe TRBD2 (6 bases). The CDR3 consists of 16 residues. CDR1 and CDR2 from the germline V gene are SGHRS and YFSETQ. The V gene lost 4 bases and the J gene lost 2 bases, with 17 bases spanning the gap. Here the CDR3 DNA reads TGCGCCAGCAGCCCTGGTGGCGGGGCCTTCACAGATACGCAGTATTTT. It encodes CASSPGGGAFTDTQYF.

As DNA, the CDR3 is TGTGCCTGGAAGCCGGGACAGGGGTTTGAAGCTTTCTTT. Its translation: CAWKPGQGFEAFF. The chain employs TRBV30 and TRBJ1-1; 10 nucleotides line up with TRBD1. CDR1 GTSNPN and CDR2 SVGIG come from the germline V gene (reference sequence). V dropped 4 bases and J dropped 7; count of bases not matched to a gene: 6. The CDR3 is 13 amino acids. Using reference TRBV30 and TRBJ1-1 for the parts outside the CDR3, the full variable domain is SQTIHQWPATLVQPVGSPLSLECTVEGTSNPNLYWYRQAAGRGLQLLFYSVGIGQISSEVPQNLSASRPQDRQFILSSKKLLLSDSGFYLCAWKPGQGFEAFFGQGTRLTVV.

The chain employs TRBV29-1 and TRBJ2-5, with a weak D call TRBD2 (6 bases). V lost 7 bases and J lost 5, with 20 bases in between. This CDR3 is built from 14 residues. In germline, CDR1 is SQVTM, CDR2 ANQGSEA. CDR3 residues: CSGEIDSGRETQYF. CDR3 bases: TGCAGCGGCGAAATTGATTCAGGGAGGGAGACCCAGTACTTC.

The gene calls are TRBV2 and TRBJ2-1, with D possibly being TRBD2 (5 bases). The germline V gene encodes CDR1 SNHLY and CDR2 FYNNEI. This CDR3 has 13 amino acids. V shed 5 bases and J shed 6 bases, with 11 bases lying between them. The CDR3 nucleotides read TGTGCCAGCAGTCTCACTAGGAGCAATGAGCAGTTCTTC. It encodes CASSLTRSNEQFF.

This clone has just a few counts. The rearrangement joins TRBV5-6 to TRBJ1-2; D call uncertain. CDR3 length: 14 amino acids. The germline CDR1 and CDR2 sequences are SGHDT and YYEEEE. V lost 0 bases, J lost 8 bases, and 14 bases lay in between. This CDR3 is CASSLGQPVKGYTF. The CDR3 nucleotides are TGTGCCAGCAGCTTGGGGCAACCGGTTAAGGGCTACACCTTC.

This clone showed up just a few times. This chain uses TRBV30 with TRBJ2-1; 7 bases are a match to TRBD2. Germline CDR1 GTSNPN, CDR2 SVGIG (reference sequence). CDR3 length: 14 residues. Trimming removed 0 bases from V and 7 bases from J; junction bases left unmatched: 6. This CDR3 reads CAWSVAGNNNEQFF. CDR3 coding DNA: TGTGCCTGGAGTGTAGCGGGGAATAATAATGAGCAGTTCTTC.

The chain carries TRBV5-8 and TRBJ1-6; 8 bases agree with TRBD1. Losses at the gene ends were 4 bases for V and 10 bases for J; bases not matched to a gene: 7. The CDR3 has 14 amino acids. CDR1 is SGHTS, CDR2 YDEGEE, per germline. The CDR3 nucleotides are TGTGCCAGCAGCCGCGACAGGGGAGGATCACCCCTCCACTTT. Amino acid sequence: CASSRDRGGSPLHF.